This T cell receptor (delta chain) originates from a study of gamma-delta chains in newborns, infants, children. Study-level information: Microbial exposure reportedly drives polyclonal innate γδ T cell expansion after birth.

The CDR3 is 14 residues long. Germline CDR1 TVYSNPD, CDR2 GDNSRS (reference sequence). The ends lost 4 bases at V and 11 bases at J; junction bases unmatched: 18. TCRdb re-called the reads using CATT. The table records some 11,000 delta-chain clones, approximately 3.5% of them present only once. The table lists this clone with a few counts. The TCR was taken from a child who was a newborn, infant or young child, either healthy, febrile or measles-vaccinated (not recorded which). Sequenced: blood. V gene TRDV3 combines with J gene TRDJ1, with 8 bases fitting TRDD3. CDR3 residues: CASFPERDWGALIF. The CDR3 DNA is TGTGCCTCATTTCCAGAACGGGACTGGGGGGCTCTCATCTTT.